This TCR beta chain was sequenced during a study of cytotoxic CD8 clonotypes in ibrutinib-treated CLL. About the study: The group held some ten relapsed/refractory and around 15 treatment-naive patients, with roughly 17 IGHV unmutated. Response material was collected after a median about 11 months of treatment, range 6 to 36.

The table came from immunoSEQ multiplex PCR; TCRdb's copy has only in-frame clones and leaves some out. The sample includes around 150,000 clones, over 65% seen only once; the top ten take about 2%. Looked up from germline, CDR1 is MDHEN and CDR2 is SYDVKM. CDR3 length: 13 amino acids. The germline V and J ends were trimmed by 11 bases and 0 bases, with 10 bases remaining between them. This chain uses TRBV28 with TRBJ2-2, with D possibly TRBD2 on 5 matching bases. The sequence was collected from a human donor with chronic lymphocytic leukemia. Specimen: PBMCs, collected after 12 months of ibrutinib treatment. CDR3: CAGGDANTGELFF. The CDR3 DNA sequence: TGTGCCGGAGGAGATGCGAACACCGGGGAGCTGTTTTTT.